The source of this TCR beta chain is a study of tumor-infiltrating lymphocytes in primary liver carcinoma. Whole-study context: Productive TCRbeta reads per sample were roughly 3.65 to 8 million, not differing by tissue. Study conclusions and caveats: No more than about 8-24% of top clones could be seen in all five tumor regions. Tumors had a top-250-clone fraction that was significantly higher than blood (p = 0.039).

A primer matching the constant region was used to make TCR beta cDNA from approximately 0.55 ug of total RNA. Nested multiplex PCR, run for three rounds with slightly modified ARM-PCR, yielded TCR beta libraries. TCRdb reprocessed the multiplex PCR reads with MiXCR, giving one entry per CDR3 protein. Of about 99,000 distinct CDR3 sequences in the sample, approximately 68% are singletons; the top ten hold just over 9.5%. Unsorted bulk tissue, 20-30 mg of it, served as the source for co-extraction of RNA and DNA. Every single tumor sample held over 85% viable tumor cells. Points on this clonotype: What it binds is unknown. A much larger clonotype is one base distant, so this may be a read error.

Sequences were obtained from liver tumor tissue from sampling region 5. Documented subset: tumor region T5, tumor centre. This TCR was sampled from a woman aged 55-69 years with primary liver carcinoma and hepatitis B virus infection.

CDR3 nucleotide sequence: TGCGCCAGCAGCCAATATTCTGTGGACAGTGAGCAGTTCTTC. Its translation: CASSQYSVDSEQFF. J is TRBJ2-1 and V is TRBV4-1, with TRBD1 as a possible D gene (6 bases). Germline loops: CDR1 MGHRA, CDR2 YSYEKL. Trimming removed 2 bases from V and 9 bases from J, with 14 bases in between. This CDR3 comprises 14 residues.